The present T cell receptor (beta chain) was sequenced within a study of molecular identifiers for immune sequencing clone quantification. Trimming pared 2 bases from V and 1 base from J, leaving 5 bases between. The CDR3 is 13 amino acids. Germline values: CDR1 SNHLY, CDR2 FYNNEI. Preparation methods for the bulk TCR libraries were those previously described, with listed TCR primers. One entry per CDR3 protein results from TCRdb running MiXCR on the PCR reads. The sample holds about 510,000 distinct CDR3 sequences, roughly 26% seen once. Sequences were obtained from naive CD8+ T cells from blood, with Jurkat cell RNA spiked in. This sample's subset: FACS-sorted CD8+CD4-CCR7+CD45RA+ naive T cells. The chain links TRBV2 to TRBJ2-5; D is undetermined. This sequence originates from a human donor in good health. Some libraries in this study had Jurkat cell RNA spiked in. This chain's CDR3 is CASSELSQETQYF. As DNA, the CDR3 is TGTGCCAGCAGTGAACTCAGCCAAGAGACCCAGTACTTC.